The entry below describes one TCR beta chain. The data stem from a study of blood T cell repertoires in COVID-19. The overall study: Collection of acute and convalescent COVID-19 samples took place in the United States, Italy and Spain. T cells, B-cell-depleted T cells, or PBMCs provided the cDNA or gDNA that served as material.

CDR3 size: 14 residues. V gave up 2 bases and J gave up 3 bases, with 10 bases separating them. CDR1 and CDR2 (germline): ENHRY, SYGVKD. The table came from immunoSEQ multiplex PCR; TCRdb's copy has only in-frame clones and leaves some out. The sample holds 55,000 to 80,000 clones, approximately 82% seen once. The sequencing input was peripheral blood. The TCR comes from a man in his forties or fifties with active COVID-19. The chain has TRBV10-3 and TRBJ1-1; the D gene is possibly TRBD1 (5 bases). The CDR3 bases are TGTGCCATCAGTGAGGGGGGAGGGGACACTGAAGCTTTCTTT. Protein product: CAISEGGGDTEAFF.